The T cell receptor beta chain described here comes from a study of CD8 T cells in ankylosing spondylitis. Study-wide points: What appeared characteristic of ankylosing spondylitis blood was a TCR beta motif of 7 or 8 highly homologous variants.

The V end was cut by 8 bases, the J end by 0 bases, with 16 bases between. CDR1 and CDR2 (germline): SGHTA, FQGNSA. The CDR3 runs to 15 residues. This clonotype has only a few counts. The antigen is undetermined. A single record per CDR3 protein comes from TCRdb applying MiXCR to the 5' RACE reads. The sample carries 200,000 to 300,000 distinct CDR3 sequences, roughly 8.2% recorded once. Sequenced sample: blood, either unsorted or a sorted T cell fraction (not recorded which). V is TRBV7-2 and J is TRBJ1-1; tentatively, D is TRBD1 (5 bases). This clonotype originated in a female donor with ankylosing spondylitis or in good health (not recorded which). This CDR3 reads CASLGSPGVNTEAFF. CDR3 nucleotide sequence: TGTGCCAGCTTGGGATCACCGGGGGTGAACACTGAAGCTTTCTTT.